Following are 27 T cell receptor beta chains from one sample sequenced in a study of T cells in Graves' hyperthyroidism and ophthalmopathy. Using RNA transcripts as the source, TCR beta CDR3 regions were amplified. In the first-round RT-PCR of the TCR CDR3, the HTBI primer set was used. TCRdb independently ran MiXCR on the multiplex PCR reads; one entry per CDR3 protein. The sample contains 370,000 or so distinct CDR3 sequences, roughly 14% of which appear only once. Input material: blood. Every receptor here comes from a woman aged 18-29 years with Graves' hyperthyroidism that later progressed to Graves' ophthalmopathy.

This clonotype was recorded at least ten times. This chain links TRBV2 with TRBJ1-1, with TRBD1 as a possible D gene (5 bases). Trimming shortened V by 4 bases and J by 1 base, and 10 bases separated the two germline ends. Per the germline V gene, CDR1 is SNHLY and CDR2 is FYNNEI. The CDR3 contains 14 residues. The CDR3 DNA is TGTGCCAGCAGTGTTAAGGGGACGAACACTGAAGCTTTCTTT. Protein: CASSVKGTNTEAFF.

This clonotype was counted many times. The CDR3: CSVGRPGTGIETQYF. The DNA for the CDR3 is TGCAGCGTTGGTCGACCTGGGACAGGGATAGAGACCCAGTACTTC. The chain is built from TRBV29-1 and TRBJ2-5; TRBD1 agrees at 9 bases. The J segment lost 4 bases and the V segment lost 4 bases, leaving 10 bases of the junction unmatched. Germline CDR1 and CDR2: SQVTM and ANQGSEA. The CDR3 extends over 15 amino acids. The full variable domain, with the rest looked up from reference TRBV29-1 and TRBJ2-5, is SAVISQKPSRDICQRGTSLTIQCQVDSQVTMMFWYRQQPGQSLTLIATANQGSEATYESGFVIDKFPISRPNLTFSTLTVSNMSPEDSSIYLCSVGRPGTGIETQYFGPGTRLLVL.

V gene TRBV11-3 combines with J gene TRBJ2-7; 16 bases are a match to TRBD2. Per the germline V gene, CDR1 is SGHNT and CDR2 is YENEEA. This CDR3 region has 19 residues. V lost 1 base to trimming and J lost 2 bases; unmatched junction nucleotides: 8. The CDR3 loop reads CASSLGGTSGRARAYEQYF. The DNA of the CDR3 is TGTGCCAGCAGCTTAGGGGGGACTAGCGGGAGGGCCAGGGCCTACGAGCAGTACTTC. Drawing the rest from reference TRBV11-3 and TRBJ2-7, the complete variable domain is EAGVVQSPRYKIIEKKQPVAFWCNPISGHNTLYWYLQNLGQGPELLIRYENEEAVDDSQLPKDRFSAERLKGVDSTLKIQPAELGDSAVYLCASSLGGTSGRARAYEQYFGPGTRLTVT.

This clonotype was recorded at least ten times. The rearrangement uses TRBV7-2 and TRBJ2-4, with unresolved D. Per germline, CDR1 SGHTA and CDR2 FQGNSA. Trimming cost V 6 bases and J 5 bases, with 8 bases left between them. The CDR3 is 12 amino acids. This CDR3 is CASSRTENIQYF. The DNA of the CDR3 is TGTGCCAGCAGTCGGACGGAAAACATTCAGTACTTC. The variable domain in full, completed from reference TRBV7-2 and TRBJ2-4, reads GAGVSQSPSNKVTEKGKDVELRCDPISGHTALYWYRQSLGQGLEFLIYFQGNSAPDKSGLPSDRFSAERTGGSVSTLTIQRTQQEDSAVYLCASSRTENIQYFGAGTRLSVL.

This clonotype was seen a few times. The chain links TRBV24-1 to TRBJ2-3; D gene unclear. The CDR3 covers 13 residues. V dropped 4 bases and J dropped 6 bases, with 10 bases sitting between them. The germline CDR1 and CDR2 sequences are KGHDR and SFDVKD. The CDR3 is CATSDPLADTQYF. The CDR3, as DNA: TGTGCCACCAGTGACCCGCTGGCGGATACGCAGTATTTT.

This clonotype was counted ten times or more. V is TRBV7-2 and J is TRBJ1-5, with D possibly matching TRBD1 (5 bases). V shed 2 bases and J shed 4 bases, with 9 bases lying between them. CDR3 length equals 14 residues. Germline V gene lookup returns CDR1 SGHTA and CDR2 FQGNSA. The CDR3, as DNA: TGTGCCAGCAGCTTACCGGGACCTAATCAGCCCCAGCATTTT. Its translation is CASSLPGPNQPQHF.

This clonotype was detected ten times or more. J is TRBJ2-7 and V is TRBV7-9, with D possibly being TRBD2 (6 bases). Trimming left V 5 bases short and J 4 bases short, with 18 bases between. This CDR3 has 15 residues. Germline V CDR1 and CDR2: SEHNR, FQNEAQ (reference sequence). This CDR3 is CASSPSGGKFYEQYF. The CDR3 DNA follows: TGTGCCAGCAGCCCCTCTGGCGGGAAGTTTTACGAGCAGTACTTC.

In its sample, this clonotype was seen many times. This sequence joins TRBV2 and TRBJ2-7; D is ambiguous. CDR3 length equals 17 residues. CDR1 is SNHLY and CDR2 is FYNNEI in the germline V gene. V lost 4 bases, J lost 4 bases, and 23 bases lay in between. CDR3 coding DNA: TGTGCCAGCAGTGGGCTACCCCGGGTTGGGCCCTGGTACGAGCAGTACTTC. Residues: CASSGLPRVGPWYEQYF.

At least ten counts were recorded for this clonotype. The chain recombines TRBV20-1 with TRBJ2-3; 11 positions agree with TRBD2. Germline trimming cut 6 bases from V and 5 bases from J; bases unmatched to any gene: 7. The CDR3 is 14 residues long. From germline, CDR1 is DFQATT and CDR2 SNEGSKA (reference sequence). Here the CDR3 reads CSATIAGGQDTQYF. For the CDR3, the DNA is TGCAGTGCAACGATAGCGGGAGGGCAAGATACGCAGTATTTT.

This clonotype has at least ten counts. The chain combines TRBV12-3 or TRBV12-4 with TRBJ2-7, with D unresolved. Trimming shortened V by 1 base and J by 3 bases, and 10 bases separated the two germline ends. This CDR3 has 14 residues. The CDR3 coding sequence is TGTGCCAGCAGTTTAGTGGAATCCGACTACGAGCAGTACTTC. Translating gives CASSLVESDYEQYF.

This chain's CDR3 is CASSLEASRPYEQYF. The CDR3 nucleotides are TGTGCCAGCAGCTTAGAGGCTAGCAGACCCTACGAGCAGTACTTC. This chain connects TRBV7-9 to TRBJ2-7; D may be TRBD2 (5 bases). V lost 1 base, J lost 2 bases, and 12 bases lay in between. CDR3 length equals 15 residues. Germline CDR1 SEHNR, CDR2 FQNEAQ (reference sequence).

The J gene is TRBJ2-5, the V gene TRBV7-6, with 10 positions matching TRBD2. Trimming removed 4 bases from V and 5 bases from J; junction bases left unmatched: 1. Germline V gene data show CDR1 as SGHVS and CDR2 as FNYEAQ. There are 13 residues in the CDR3. CDR3 amino acids: CASSSSGSETQYF. Here the CDR3 DNA reads TGTGCCAGCAGCTCTAGCGGGAGTGAGACCCAGTACTTC.

This clonotype appeared many times. The gene calls are TRBV28 and TRBJ2-7; 8 bases are a match to TRBD1. This CDR3 is built from 14 residues. Germline loops: CDR1 MDHEN, CDR2 SYDVKM. The V gene end was trimmed by 10 bases and the J gene end by 3 bases; junction bases not matched to a gene: 11. CDR3 amino acids: CATFAGTGVYEQYF. CDR3 in DNA: TGTGCCACCTTCGCCGGGACAGGAGTCTACGAGCAGTACTTC.

This clonotype appeared many times. The chain combines TRBV6-1 with TRBJ1-2; 9 bases agree with TRBD1. Germline CDR1 reads MNHNS; CDR2 reads SASEGT. The J segment lost 0 bases and the V segment lost 7 bases, leaving 6 bases of the junction unmatched. The CDR3 runs 15 residues. Here the CDR3 DNA reads TGTGCCAGCAAATCGACAGGGGGGACTAACTATGGCTACACCTTC. This translates into CASKSTGGTNYGYTF.

At least ten counts were recorded for this clonotype. The V and J genes are TRBV20-1 and TRBJ1-1; D is unresolved. The V end was cut by 2 bases, the J end by 0 bases, with 10 bases between. Germline V gene lookup returns CDR1 DFQATT and CDR2 SNEGSKA (reference sequence). CDR3 length: 14 residues. The CDR3 protein is CSARMTRVNTEAFF. The CDR3 DNA is TGCAGTGCTAGAATGACGAGGGTGAACACTGAAGCTTTCTTT.

This clonotype came up many times. The V call is TRBV18, the J call TRBJ2-5; no reliable D call. The V gene lost 0 bases and the J gene lost 1 base, with 3 bases spanning the gap. The germline V gene has CDR1 KGHSH and CDR2 LQKENI. This CDR3 has 13 amino acids. CDR3 sequence (DNA): TGTGCCAGCTCACCACCGGTCCAAGAGACCCAGTACTTC. Protein sequence: CASSPPVQETQYF.

This clonotype has a count of ten or more. The gene calls are TRBV20-1 and TRBJ2-7, with TRBD2 matching over 10 bases. CDR1 DFQATT and CDR2 SNEGSKA come from the germline V gene (reference sequence). The trim removed 2 bases at V and 4 bases at J, leaving 5 bases unmatched. CDR3 length: 14 amino acids. In nucleotides, the CDR3 is TGCAGTGCTAGAAGTCTAGCGGGAGCGTACGAGCAGTACTTC. It specifies CSARSLAGAYEQYF.

The sample holds many counts of this clonotype. The V gene is TRBV6-5, the J gene TRBJ1-2, with 8 nucleotides matching TRBD1. V trimming: 2 bases; J trimming: 4 bases; junction bases outside the gene matches: 6. The CDR3 loop spans 15 amino acids. Germline-derived CDR1 and CDR2 are MNHEY and SVGAGI. The CDR3 DNA reads TGTGCCAGCAGTTACGGGACAGGACTGGGCTATGGCTACACCTTC. Translation gives CASSYGTGLGYGYTF.

The V gene is TRBV15, the J gene TRBJ2-1; D remains unclear. V was clipped by 0 bases and J by 2 bases, with 8 bases between them. Germline CDR1 is LNHNV and CDR2 is YYDKDF (reference sequence). The CDR3 contains 15 residues. The DNA for the CDR3 is TGTGCCACCAGCAGAGATGGGAACCCCTACAATGAGCAGTTCTTC. Residues: CATSRDGNPYNEQFF.

To note about this clonotype: A much larger clone differs by one base, so this may be a read error. J is TRBJ1-3 and V is TRBV28, with D unresolved. CDR3 length equals 14 residues. CDR1 is MDHEN, CDR2 SYDVKM, per germline. The CDR3 region is CASSFTGSGNTVYF. The CDR3 DNA reads as TGTGCCAGCAGTTTCACGGGCTCTGGAAACACCGTATATTTT.

The genes are TRBV6-1 and TRBJ2-3; D gene unclear. Germline V gene sequence: CDR1 MNHNS, CDR2 SASEGT. The CDR3 is 18 amino acids. Trimming removed 1 base at V and 0 bases at J, with 17 bases between. CDR3 sequence: CASSEGSSVKTSTDTQYF. CDR3 bases: TGTGCCAGCAGTGAAGGGTCGAGCGTGAAAACTAGCACAGATACGCAGTATTTT.

This clonotype was recorded many times. The J gene is TRBJ2-1, the V gene TRBV15, with no clear D. V was clipped by 0 bases and J by 1 base, with 7 bases between them. Germline lookup yields CDR1 LNHNV and CDR2 YYDKDF (reference sequence). The CDR3 length is 15 residues. The CDR3 reads CATSRDPRSYNEQFF. For the CDR3, the DNA is TGTGCCACCAGCAGAGACCCCCGATCCTACAATGAGCAGTTCTTC. Based on the CDR3 plus reference TRBV15 and TRBJ2-1, the full variable domain is DAMVIQNPRYQVTQFGKPVTLSCSQTLNHNVMYWYQQKSSQAPKLLFHYYDKDFNNEADTPDNFQSRRPNTSFCFLDIRSPGLGDTAMYLCATSRDPRSYNEQFFGPGTRLTVL.

With respect to this clonotype: A much larger clone sits a single nucleotide away, making a read error possible. V gene TRBV28 combines with J gene TRBJ2-5; 7 bases match TRBD2. Germline V CDR1 and CDR2: MDHEN, SYDVKM. V shed 3 bases, J shed 4 bases, and the junction held 11 bases outside the gene matches. The CDR3 consists of 16 residues. The DNA for the CDR3 is TGTGCCAGCAGTTTTGTATCGCGGGAGAAGCCAGAGACCCAGTACTTC. Amino acid sequence: CASSFVSREKPETQYF.

This clonotype was seen a handful of times. The CDR3 bases are TGTGCCAGCAGTTTAAAAGAGTTTTCTACTAGCACAGATACGCAGTATTTT. This translates into CASSLKEFSTSTDTQYF. The chain employs TRBV28 and TRBJ2-3, with D hard to call. This CDR3 contains 17 residues. V was trimmed by 2 bases and J by 0 bases, leaving 15 bases between them. The germline V gene encodes CDR1 MDHEN and CDR2 SYDVKM. The variable domain in full, completed from reference TRBV28 and TRBJ2-3, reads DVKVTQSSRYLVKRTGEKVFLECVQDMDHENMFWYRQDPGLGLRLIYFSYDVKMKEKGDIPEGYSVSREKKERFSLILESASTNQTSMYLCASSLKEFSTSTDTQYFGPGTRLTVL.

At least ten counts were recorded for this clonotype. The V call is TRBV20-1, the J call TRBJ1-1; 11 bases line up with TRBD1. The CDR3 length is 12 residues. The V gene's germline CDR1 is DFQATT and CDR2 SNEGSKA (reference sequence). The CDR3 spells CRAGQGASEAFF. The CDR3 nucleotides read TGCAGGGCTGGACAGGGGGCCTCGGAAGCTTTCTTT.

On this clonotype itself: Given a much more abundant clone one base away, this may be a read error. CDR3 protein: CSAHAPQLAPYEQYF. In DNA form, the CDR3 reads TGCAGTGCCCACGCTCCACAACTAGCCCCCTACGAGCAGTACTTC. The rearrangement links TRBV20-1 to TRBJ2-7, with a weak D call TRBD2 (6 bases). Trimming stripped 6 bases from V and 2 bases from J, with 20 bases between. This CDR3 comprises 15 residues. The germline V gene encodes CDR1 DFQATT and CDR2 SNEGSKA (reference sequence).

The table lists this clonotype with many counts. The chain is built from TRBV28 and TRBJ2-7; D remains unclear. V was clipped by 7 bases and J by 4 bases, with 14 bases between them. CDR1 is MDHEN and CDR2 is SYDVKM in the germline V gene. This CDR3 region has 13 residues. The CDR3 region has the DNA TGTGCCAGCAACCGAGGTGGGCGTTACGAGCAGTACTTC. Its translation: CASNRGGRYEQYF.